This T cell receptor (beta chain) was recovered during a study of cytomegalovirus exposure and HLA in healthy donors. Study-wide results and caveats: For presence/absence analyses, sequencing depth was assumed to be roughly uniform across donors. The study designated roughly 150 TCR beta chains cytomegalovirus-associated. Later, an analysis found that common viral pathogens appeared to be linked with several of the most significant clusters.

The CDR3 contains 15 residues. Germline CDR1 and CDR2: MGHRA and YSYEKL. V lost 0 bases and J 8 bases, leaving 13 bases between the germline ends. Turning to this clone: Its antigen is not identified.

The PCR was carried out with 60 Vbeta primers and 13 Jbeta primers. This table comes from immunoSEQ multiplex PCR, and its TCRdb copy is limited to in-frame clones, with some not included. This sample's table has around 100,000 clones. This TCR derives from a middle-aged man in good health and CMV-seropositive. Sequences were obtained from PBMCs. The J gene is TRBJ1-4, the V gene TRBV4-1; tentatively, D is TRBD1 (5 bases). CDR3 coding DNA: TGCGCCAGCAGCCAAGAGGCGGGACCTAGGGAAAAACTGTTTTTT. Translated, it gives CASSQEAGPREKLFF.